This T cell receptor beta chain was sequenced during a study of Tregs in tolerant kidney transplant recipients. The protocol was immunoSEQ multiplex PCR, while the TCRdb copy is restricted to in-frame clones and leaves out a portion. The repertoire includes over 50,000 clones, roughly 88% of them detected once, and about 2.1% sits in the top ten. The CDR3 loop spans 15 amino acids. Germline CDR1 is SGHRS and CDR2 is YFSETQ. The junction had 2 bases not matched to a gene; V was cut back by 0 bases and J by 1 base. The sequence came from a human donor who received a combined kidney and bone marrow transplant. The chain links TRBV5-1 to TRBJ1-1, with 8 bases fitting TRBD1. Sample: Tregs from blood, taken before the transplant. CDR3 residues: CASSLDGQGNTEAFF. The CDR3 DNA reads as TGCGCCAGCAGCTTGGACGGACAGGGGAACACTGAAGCTTTCTTT.